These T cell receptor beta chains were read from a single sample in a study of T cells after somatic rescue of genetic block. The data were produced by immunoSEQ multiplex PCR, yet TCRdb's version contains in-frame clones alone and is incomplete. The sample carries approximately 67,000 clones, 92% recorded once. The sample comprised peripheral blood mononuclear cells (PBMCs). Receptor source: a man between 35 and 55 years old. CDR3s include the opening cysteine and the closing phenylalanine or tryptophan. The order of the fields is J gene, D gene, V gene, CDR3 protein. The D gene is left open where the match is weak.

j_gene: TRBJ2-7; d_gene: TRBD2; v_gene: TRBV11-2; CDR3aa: CASSLLAGGHEQYF
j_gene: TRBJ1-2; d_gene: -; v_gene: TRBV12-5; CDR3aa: CASGLGESGYTF
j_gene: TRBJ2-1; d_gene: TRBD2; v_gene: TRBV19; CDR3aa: CASSLASGGDNEQFF
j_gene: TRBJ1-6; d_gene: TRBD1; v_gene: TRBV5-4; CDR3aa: CASSLALPGTDNSPLHF
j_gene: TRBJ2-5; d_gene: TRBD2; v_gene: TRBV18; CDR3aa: CASSPGLGETQYF
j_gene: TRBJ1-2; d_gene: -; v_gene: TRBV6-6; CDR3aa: CASSYSGQANYGYTF
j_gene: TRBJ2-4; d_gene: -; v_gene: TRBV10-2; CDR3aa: CASSDMGIQYF
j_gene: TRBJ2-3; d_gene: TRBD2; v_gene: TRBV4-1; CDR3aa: CASSQVKLLAGSSRTDTQYF
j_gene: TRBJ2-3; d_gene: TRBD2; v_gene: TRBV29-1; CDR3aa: CSVEEGLAGGVRGDTQYF
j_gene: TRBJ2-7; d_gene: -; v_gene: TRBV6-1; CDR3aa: CASSEGQSFIYEQYF
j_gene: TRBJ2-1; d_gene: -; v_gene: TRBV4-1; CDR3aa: CASSQYNEQFF
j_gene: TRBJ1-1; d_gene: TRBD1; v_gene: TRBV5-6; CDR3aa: CASSLEGASNTEAFF
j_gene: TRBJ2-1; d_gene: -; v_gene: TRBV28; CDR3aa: CASSYGPYYNEQFF
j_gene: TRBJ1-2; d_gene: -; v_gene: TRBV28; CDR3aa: CASSFGRRVSDTF
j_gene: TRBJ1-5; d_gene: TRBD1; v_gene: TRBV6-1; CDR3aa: CASRFDRASNQPQHF
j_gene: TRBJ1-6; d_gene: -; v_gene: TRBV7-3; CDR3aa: CASSLTSFAGNNSPLHF
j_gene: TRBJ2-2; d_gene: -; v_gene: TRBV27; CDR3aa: CASSLGGSTGELFF
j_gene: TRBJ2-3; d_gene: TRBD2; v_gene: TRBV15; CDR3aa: CATSARLAGAIDTQYF
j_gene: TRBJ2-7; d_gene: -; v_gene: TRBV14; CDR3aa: CASSQGTYGEQYF
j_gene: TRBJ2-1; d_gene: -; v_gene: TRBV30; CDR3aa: CAWTRDSYNEQFF
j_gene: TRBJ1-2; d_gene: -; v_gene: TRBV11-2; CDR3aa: CASRTPGAGYGYTF
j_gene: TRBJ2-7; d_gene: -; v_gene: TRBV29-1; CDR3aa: CSVDTGSSYEQYF
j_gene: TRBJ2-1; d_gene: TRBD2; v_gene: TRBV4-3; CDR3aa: CASSQGGLAPGNEQFF
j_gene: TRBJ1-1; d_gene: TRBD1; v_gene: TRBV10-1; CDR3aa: CASNADRGVTEAFF
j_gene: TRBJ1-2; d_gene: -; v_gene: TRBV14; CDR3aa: CASSPLLGARYGYTF
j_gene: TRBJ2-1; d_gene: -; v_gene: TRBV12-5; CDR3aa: CASGSQGKMYNEQFF
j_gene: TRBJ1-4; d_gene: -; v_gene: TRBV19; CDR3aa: CASMTGLEDNEKLFF
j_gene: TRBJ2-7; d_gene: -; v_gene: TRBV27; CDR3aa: CASSLTGGGPYEQYF
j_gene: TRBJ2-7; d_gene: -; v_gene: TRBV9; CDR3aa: CATSRGPLGDEQYF
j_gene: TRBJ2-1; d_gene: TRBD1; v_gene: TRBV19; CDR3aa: CASSAATGGSEQFF
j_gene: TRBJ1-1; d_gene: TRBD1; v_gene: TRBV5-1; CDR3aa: CASSPGTANTEAFF
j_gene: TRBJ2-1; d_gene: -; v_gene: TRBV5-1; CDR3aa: CASSLESPPQFF